Listed here are 4 T cell receptor beta chains from one sample, sequenced in a study of cytomegalovirus exposure and HLA in healthy donors. PCR amplification relied on 60 Vbeta primers (plus 13 Jbeta primers). Profiled with immunoSEQ multiplex PCR; TCRdb holds only in-frame clones, not every one. There are approximately 100,000 clones in the sample; over 70% occur only once, and about 0.8% lies in the top ten. Sequenced: PBMCs. These TCRs come from a boy aged 10-17 years in good health and CMV-seronegative.

This clone showed up just a few times. This chain links TRBV6-4 with TRBJ2-3, with 16 bases fitting TRBD2. The ends lost 2 bases at V and 4 bases at J; junction bases unmatched: 0. The CDR3 is 16 residues long. Germline values: CDR1 MRHNA, CDR2 SNTAGT. The CDR3 DNA follows: TGTGCCAGCAGTGACGGGACTAGCGGGGGGGCAGATACGCAGTATTTT. This encodes CASSDGTSGGADTQYF.

This chain links TRBV7-9 with TRBJ2-1, with TRBD1 as a possible D gene (5 bases). The length of the CDR3 is 14 residues. Germline CDR1 is SEHNR and CDR2 is FQNEAQ (reference sequence). The V gene lost 1 base and the J gene lost 5 bases, with 9 bases spanning the gap. The CDR3 reads CASSLVSRDNEQFF. The DNA for the CDR3 is TGTGCCAGCAGCTTAGTTTCCAGGGACAATGAGCAGTTCTTC. Drawing the rest from reference TRBV7-9 and TRBJ2-1, the complete variable domain is DTGVSQNPRHKITKRGQNVTFRCDPISEHNRLYWYRQTLGQGPEFLTYFQNEAQLEKSRLLSDRFSAERPKGSFSTLEIQRTEQGDSAMYLCASSLVSRDNEQFFGPGTRLTVL.

The chain recombines TRBV28 with TRBJ2-1, with 9 bases fitting TRBD2. Germline V gives CDR1 MDHEN, CDR2 SYDVKM. V dropped 3 bases and J dropped 5; count of bases not matched to a gene: 5. This CDR3 has 15 residues. CDR3 amino acids: CASSLVAGGNNEQFF. For the CDR3, the DNA is TGTGCCAGCAGTTTGGTTGCGGGAGGGAACAATGAGCAGTTCTTC.

Comment on this clone: A junction boundary mismatches the germline segment, possibly from a read error. This chain connects TRBV7-9 to TRBJ1-3; D is perhaps TRBD1 (6 bases). Germline loops: CDR1 SEHNR, CDR2 FQNEAQ (reference sequence). The CDR3 loop spans 14 amino acids. The CDR3 loop reads CASSLEARGNNIYF. As DNA, the CDR3 is TGTGCCAGCAGCTTAGAGGCCAGGGGAAACAACATATATTTT.